A selection of T cell receptor beta chains follows, all from one sample in a study of CD8 T cells in Susac syndrome. TCRdb re-called the immunoSEQ multiplex PCR reads through MiXCR, storing one row per CDR3 protein. The table lists fewer than 200,000 distinct CDR3 sequences, around 96% of them singletons. The sequenced sample consisted of CD8+ T cells from PBMCs. These receptors were collected from a human donor with multiple sclerosis. The conserved cysteine and the conserved F or W are not part of the CDR3 here. Each record gives: V gene, J gene, clone size, CDR3 protein. Not every row has a clone size; where given, it reads once, few, many or a size class.

v_call: TRBV29-1; j_call: TRBJ2-1; clone_size: once; cdr3_aa: SAGGAGHYNEQF
v_call: TRBV20-1; j_call: TRBJ1-1; clone_size: NA; cdr3_aa: SAQRGVNTEAF
v_call: TRBV30; j_call: TRBJ1-1; clone_size: NA; cdr3_aa: ACLVWRGDTEAF
v_call: TRBV29-1; j_call: TRBJ2-3; clone_size: NA; cdr3_aa: SVEDWTGADTQY
v_call: TRBV3-1; j_call: TRBJ2-1; clone_size: once; cdr3_aa: ASSQDSSGGADNEQF
v_call: TRBV2; j_call: TRBJ2-1; clone_size: NA; cdr3_aa: ASLDYDNEQF
v_call: TRBV12-3/TRBV12-4; j_call: TRBJ1-5; clone_size: NA; cdr3_aa: ASSLISNQPQH
v_call: TRBV13; j_call: TRBJ1-1; clone_size: NA; cdr3_aa: ASSPTTGFYTEAF
v_call: TRBV20-1; j_call: TRBJ2-7; clone_size: NA; cdr3_aa: SARDRVGSSYEQY
v_call: TRBV9; j_call: TRBJ2-5; clone_size: NA; cdr3_aa: ASSEAPGHQETQY
v_call: TRBV6-6; j_call: TRBJ2-7; clone_size: once; cdr3_aa: ASSLPWTRASYEQY
v_call: TRBV24-1; j_call: TRBJ2-1; clone_size: NA; cdr3_aa: ATSASGSAGEQF
v_call: TRBV29-1; j_call: TRBJ2-7; clone_size: NA; cdr3_aa: SVFWDSAYEQY
v_call: TRBV5-4; j_call: TRBJ2-5; clone_size: NA; cdr3_aa: ASSTGTGGLETQY
v_call: TRBV19; j_call: TRBJ2-7; clone_size: NA; cdr3_aa: ASSGDRGYEQY
v_call: TRBV20-1; j_call: TRBJ2-1; clone_size: once; cdr3_aa: SARSWWSSYNEQF
v_call: TRBV13; j_call: TRBJ2-1; clone_size: NA; cdr3_aa: ASSTSGFPLTEQF
v_call: TRBV9; j_call: TRBJ2-5; clone_size: NA; cdr3_aa: ASSSNREGRETQY
v_call: TRBV27; j_call: TRBJ2-1; clone_size: NA; cdr3_aa: ASNSGGNEQF
v_call: TRBV12-3/TRBV12-4; j_call: TRBJ1-1; clone_size: NA; cdr3_aa: ASRSGSNTEAF
v_call: TRBV4-2; j_call: TRBJ1-5; clone_size: NA; cdr3_aa: ASSLSMEGNQPQH
v_call: TRBV5-4; j_call: TRBJ2-7; clone_size: NA; cdr3_aa: ASSSLSLGEQY
v_call: TRBV12-3/TRBV12-4; j_call: TRBJ2-3; clone_size: NA; cdr3_aa: ASSLSANTDTQY
v_call: TRBV28; j_call: TRBJ2-3; clone_size: NA; cdr3_aa: ASSPGQVSTDTQY
v_call: TRBV20-1; j_call: TRBJ2-1; clone_size: NA; cdr3_aa: SARGLAAYNEQF
v_call: TRBV29-1; j_call: TRBJ2-1; clone_size: NA; cdr3_aa: SVQWGYNEQF
v_call: TRBV28; j_call: TRBJ2-1; clone_size: NA; cdr3_aa: ASSLMSYNEQF
v_call: TRBV7-9; j_call: TRBJ2-7; clone_size: NA; cdr3_aa: ASSLAVPYEQY
v_call: TRBV29-1; j_call: TRBJ2-7; clone_size: NA; cdr3_aa: SVEVRAGYEQY
v_call: TRBV5-1; j_call: TRBJ2-7; clone_size: NA; cdr3_aa: ASSLGDTMYEQY
v_call: TRBV6-5; j_call: TRBJ2-7; clone_size: NA; cdr3_aa: ASSYSRGYEQY
v_call: TRBV27; j_call: TRBJ2-5; clone_size: NA; cdr3_aa: ASSSGSETQY
v_call: TRBV27; j_call: TRBJ2-1; clone_size: NA; cdr3_aa: ASSFTRGGEQF
v_call: TRBV10-2; j_call: TRBJ2-1; clone_size: NA; cdr3_aa: ASTTSRTYNEQF
v_call: TRBV9; j_call: TRBJ1-1; clone_size: NA; cdr3_aa: ASSVGSNTEAF
v_call: TRBV30; j_call: TRBJ1-2; clone_size: NA; cdr3_aa: AWSVLAAPRKAYGYT
v_call: TRBV14; j_call: TRBJ1-2; clone_size: NA; cdr3_aa: ASSHGQLLNYGYT
v_call: TRBV20-1; j_call: TRBJ1-2; clone_size: NA; cdr3_aa: SARDRDNYGYT
v_call: TRBV5-1; j_call: TRBJ2-1; clone_size: NA; cdr3_aa: ASSLGLAGGPDEQF
v_call: TRBV5-1; j_call: TRBJ2-2; clone_size: NA; cdr3_aa: ASSTTTGELF
v_call: TRBV29-1; j_call: TRBJ2-7; clone_size: NA; cdr3_aa: SATLVRRQDEQY
v_call: TRBV29-1; j_call: TRBJ2-1; clone_size: NA; cdr3_aa: SVGDSYNEQF
v_call: TRBV6-6; j_call: TRBJ2-3; clone_size: NA; cdr3_aa: ASRGDSYTDTQY
v_call: TRBV3-1; j_call: TRBJ2-5; clone_size: NA; cdr3_aa: ASSQDWTDQETQY
v_call: TRBV27; j_call: TRBJ2-1; clone_size: NA; cdr3_aa: ASNPPAGAGRIYNEQF
v_call: TRBV12-5; j_call: TRBJ1-1; clone_size: NA; cdr3_aa: ASVVGNTEAF
v_call: TRBV12-3/TRBV12-4; j_call: TRBJ2-3; clone_size: NA; cdr3_aa: ASSYLAGDTQY
v_call: TRBV11-2; j_call: TRBJ2-1; clone_size: NA; cdr3_aa: ASSLLISGSKNEQF
v_call: TRBV12-3/TRBV12-4; j_call: TRBJ2-1; clone_size: NA; cdr3_aa: ASSPIAEQF
v_call: TRBV7-9; j_call: TRBJ1-2; clone_size: once; cdr3_aa: ASSRRQEIGYT
v_call: TRBV7-8; j_call: TRBJ2-1; clone_size: NA; cdr3_aa: ASSPPGAAGGEQF
v_call: TRBV9; j_call: TRBJ2-1; clone_size: NA; cdr3_aa: ASSLGLSSEQF
v_call: TRBV30; j_call: TRBJ2-7; clone_size: NA; cdr3_aa: AWSVSVGLFYEQY
v_call: TRBV25-1; j_call: TRBJ1-1; clone_size: NA; cdr3_aa: ASSDVENTEAF